Included here is one TCR beta chain sequence, with context. The data are from a study of blood T cell repertoires in COVID-19. Study in general: Samples of COVID-19 (acute and convalescent) were obtained from the United States, Italy and Spain.

Under the authors' procedure: Estimation of nucleated cell counts relied on the amplification of reference gene primers. Profiled with immunoSEQ multiplex PCR; TCRdb holds only in-frame clones, not every one. The DNA was the basis for D and trimming; V, J and clone size are from that table. The sample has under 200,000 clones; over 70% are singletons. The recovered donors of Cohort 3 showed two negative PCRs, clearance, or symptom resolution. The CDR3 runs 12 residues. Trimming left V 2 bases short and J 4 bases short, with 8 bases between. Germline values: CDR1 GTSNPN, CDR2 SVGIG (reference sequence).

Sample: PBMCs or T cells enriched from blood (not recorded which). V is TRBV30 and J is TRBJ1-2; D gene unclear. The TCR sequence derives from a man aged 45-65 years who had recovered from COVID-19. The DNA of the CDR3 is TGTGCCTGGAGTTCCCTTCTCTATGGCTACACCTTC. Encoded protein: CAWSSLLYGYTF.